Here is one T cell receptor (beta chain) with its context. Its antigen is as yet unknown. This CDR3 has 11 residues. Trimming took 4 bases from V and 8 from J, leaving 8 bases between them. From germline, CDR1 is MDHEN and CDR2 SYDVKM. Over 95% purity was reached by all sorted populations. The whole isolated RNA underwent reverse transcription, so sequencing captured expressed TCRB transcripts. The table came from immunoSEQ multiplex PCR; TCRdb's copy has only in-frame clones and leaves some out. This sample has about 660,000 clones; over 11% occur once, and the top ten carry approximately 0.043%. This record comes from a study of beta chain features in type 1 diabetes. Background on the study: Sorted cells, 107,917,701 in number, were examined across all samples. Findings and caveats of the study: More deletions and fewer insertions at VDJ junctions were found in patients with type 1 diabetes. Because the template was cDNA, high-expressing cells might be over-represented. Moderate but significant shortening of TCRB CDR3s was recorded in all four CD4+ subsets from Type 1 diabetes patients.

This TCR came from a man aged 18 to 30 with type 1 diabetes. The gene calls are TRBV28 and TRBJ1-2; D is ambiguous. The specimen sequenced was naive CD4+ T cells from blood. The CDR3 DNA sequence: TGTGCCAGCAGTTGGTCGGCGGGCTACACCTTC. Translated: CASSWSAGYTF.